The 6 T cell receptor beta chains reported below all come from one sample, sequenced in a study of EBV T-cell therapy then PD-1 blockade in nasopharyngeal carcinoma. The assay was immunoSEQ multiplex PCR, and TCRdb's table has in-frame clones only and misses some. The sample records roughly 22,000 clones, over 75% being singletons. The treatment denotes: AdE1-LMPpoly-expanded autologous EBV-specific T-cell therapy followed by anti-PD-1 nivolumab. The antigens for these receptors are not known. The input for sequencing was CD8+ T cells from blood, taken at day -245 from a patient whose treatment included autologous EBV-specific T cells and nivolumab. These receptors were taken from a man aged 35 to 55 with nasopharyngeal carcinoma.

The chain is built from TRBV9 and TRBJ2-3, with D unresolved. Germline CDR1 reads SGDLS; CDR2 reads YYNGEE. This CDR3 is built from 15 residues. The germline V and J ends were trimmed by 3 bases and 4 bases, with 15 bases remaining between them. CDR3 region: CASSEAVSTADTQYF. CDR3 DNA: TGTGCCAGCAGCGAGGCGGTGTCTACCGCAGATACGCAGTATTTT.

This clone was detected only once. The chain uses TRBV4-3 and TRBJ1-2; 7 positions match TRBD1. The CDR3 covers 16 residues. Trimming removed 2 bases from V and 6 bases from J; junction bases left unmatched: 12. CDR1 and CDR2 (germline): LGHNA, YSLEER. The CDR3 sequence is CASSQSSIQGSDGYTF. The CDR3 DNA follows: TGCGCCAGCAGCCAATCCAGTATACAGGGGTCGGATGGCTACACCTTC.

In its sample, this clone was seen once. The rearrangement links TRBV27 to TRBJ2-3; TRBD2 matches 10 bases. CDR1 is MNHEY and CDR2 is SMNVEV in the germline V gene (reference sequence). The ends lost 2 bases at V and 2 bases at J; junction bases unmatched: 13. The CDR3 spans 19 residues. CDR3 protein: CASSLLPTSGARPTDTQYF. The DNA for the CDR3 is TGTGCCAGCAGTTTACTCCCCACTAGCGGGGCCCGCCCCACAGATACGCAGTATTTT.

This chain uses TRBV5-1 with TRBJ2-2, with TRBD2 identical over 13 bases. V shed 1 base, J shed 5 bases, and the junction held 2 bases outside the gene matches. The CDR3 spans 16 residues. Germline V gene lookup returns CDR1 SGHRS and CDR2 YFSETQ. CDR3 loop: CASSLTSGGATGELFF. In DNA form, the CDR3 reads TGCGCCAGCAGCTTGACTAGCGGGGGGGCGACCGGGGAGCTGTTTTTT.

Here the CDR3 reads CASSGHNEQFF. DNA for the CDR3: TGTGCCAGTAGTGGGCACAATGAGCAGTTCTTC. The chain carries TRBV19 and TRBJ2-1; no clear D gene. This CDR3 region has 11 residues. The ends were cut back, 5 bases at V and 5 bases at J, with 4 bases in the middle. CDR1 LNHDA and CDR2 SQIVND come from the germline V gene (reference sequence).

This rearrangement joins TRBV4-3 to TRBJ2-7; the match to TRBD2 covers 11 bases. The CDR3 is made up of 14 amino acids. V lost 5 bases and J lost 4; bases outside the gene matches: 4. Germline CDR1 LGHNA, CDR2 YSLEER. In nucleotides, the CDR3 is TGCGCCAGCAGCGATGGGACTAGCGGATACGAGCAGTACTTC. It is translated as CASSDGTSGYEQYF.